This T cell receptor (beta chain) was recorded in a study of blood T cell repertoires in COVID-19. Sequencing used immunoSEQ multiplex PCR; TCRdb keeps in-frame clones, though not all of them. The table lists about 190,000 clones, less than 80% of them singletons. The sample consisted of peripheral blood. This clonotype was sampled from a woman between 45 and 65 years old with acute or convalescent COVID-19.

The CDR3 protein is CASTRQYNTEAFF. The CDR3 bases are TGTGCCAGCACCCGACAGTACAACACTGAAGCTTTCTTT. V is TRBV9 and J is TRBJ1-1; TRBD1 might be the D (5 bases). Germline lookup yields CDR1 SGDLS and CDR2 YYNGEE. V lost 6 bases and J lost 2, with 11 bases in between. The CDR3 sequence is 13 residues long.